These 13 T cell receptor beta chains were sequenced from one sample in a study of beta chain features in type 1 diabetes. The investigators reverse transcribed all of the isolated RNA, so they sequenced expressed TCRB transcripts. Repertoires were generated with immunoSEQ multiplex PCR, while TCRdb's copy carries only in-frame clones and drops some. The table records over 65,000 clones, approximately 32% of them present only once. What was sequenced was stem cell memory CD4+ T cells from blood. These receptors all come from a woman younger than 30 in good health.

The V call is TRBV2, the J call TRBJ2-7; the D gene is possibly TRBD2 (7 bases). CDR3 size: 14 residues. CDR1 SNHLY and CDR2 FYNNEI come from the germline V gene. Deletions cut 3 bases from V and 6 bases from J, with 15 bases between. CDR3 coding DNA: TGTGCCAGCAGTGAGATGAACAGGGAGGGCGAGCAGTACTTC. This encodes CASSEMNREGEQYF. Complete variable domain (other parts from reference TRBV2 and TRBJ2-7): EPEVTQTPSHQVTQMGQEVILRCVPISNHLYFYWYRQILGQKVEFLVSFYNNEISEKSEIFDDQFSVERPDGSNFTLKIRSTKLEDSAMYFCASSEMNREGEQYFGPGTRLTVT.

This clone has more than one count but fewer than ten. The chain has TRBV7-2 and TRBJ2-4; a possible D gene is TRBD2 (6 bases). This CDR3 is built from 15 residues. Trimming left V 0 bases short and J 5 bases short, with 11 bases between. Germline V gene data show CDR1 as SGHTA and CDR2 as FQGNSA. The CDR3 here is CASSLATAGQNIQYF. In nucleotides, the CDR3 is TGTGCCAGCAGCTTAGCCACCGCGGGGCAAAACATTCAGTACTTC.

V and J are TRBV7-9 and TRBJ2-7; D not certain. Looked up from germline, CDR1 is SEHNR and CDR2 is FQNEAQ (reference sequence). Trimming left V 1 base short and J 0 bases short, with 7 bases between. The CDR3 sequence is 14 residues long. The CDR3 is CASSLGQNSYEQYF. The DNA for the CDR3 is TGTGCCAGCAGCTTAGGGCAGAACTCCTACGAGCAGTACTTC.

J is TRBJ2-3 and V is TRBV25-1; 11 bases are shared with TRBD2. Germline V gene lookup returns CDR1 MGHDK and CDR2 SYGVNS. The CDR3 runs to 15 residues. With 5 bases clipped from V and 5 bases from J, the junction kept 6 bases outside the gene matches. The CDR3 region is CASSPGGTSGDTQYF. CDR3 bases: TGTGCCAGCAGTCCCGGGGGGACTAGCGGAGATACGCAGTATTTT. Full variable domain (missing parts from reference TRBV25-1 and TRBJ2-3): EADIYQTPRYLVIGTGKKITLECSQTMGHDKMYWYQQDPGMELHLIHYSYGVNSTEKGDLSSESTVSRIRTEHFPLTLESARPSHTSQYLCASSPGGTSGDTQYFGPGTRLTVL.

A few counts support this clone. The chain recombines TRBV18 with TRBJ1-2; possibly TRBD1 for D (6 bases). The CDR3 length is 15 residues. Trimming pared 3 bases from V and 4 bases from J, leaving 15 bases between. The germline CDR1 and CDR2 sequences are KGHSH and LQKENI. The CDR3: CASSPGAEATYGYTF. CDR3 bases: TGTGCCAGCTCACCGGGGGCGGAGGCAACCTATGGCTACACCTTC. Full variable domain (missing parts from reference TRBV18 and TRBJ1-2): NAGVMQNPRHLVRRRGQEARLRCSPMKGHSHVYWYRQLPEEGLKFMVYLQKENIIDESGMPKERFSAEFPKEGPSILRIQQVVRGDSAAYFCASSPGAEATYGYTFGSGTRLTVV.

The rearrangement joins TRBV7-8 to TRBJ2-7; the match to TRBD1 covers 9 bases. Germline CDR1 and CDR2: SGHVS and FQNEAQ. The CDR3 consists of 16 residues. V lost 1 base to trimming and J lost 3 bases; unmatched junction nucleotides: 7. CDR3 bases: TGTGCCAGCAGCTTAGGGGGACAGGGAGCAAACTACGAGCAGTACTTC. It translates to CASSLGGQGANYEQYF.

The CDR3 region is CASSRQEGGYTF. The CDR3 DNA reads as TGTGCCAGCAGCCGACAGGAAGGAGGCTACACCTTC. The chain combines TRBV7-9 with TRBJ1-2, with D tentatively TRBD1 (6 bases). Trimming shortened V by 5 bases and J by 8 bases, and 12 bases separated the two germline ends. The germline V gene has CDR1 SEHNR and CDR2 FQNEAQ (reference sequence). The CDR3 is made up of 12 amino acids.

The chain employs TRBV7-2 and TRBJ1-1, with a tentative D call TRBD1 (6 bases). Trimming cost V 3 bases and J 5 bases, with 19 bases left between them. Germline CDR1 reads SGHTA; CDR2 reads FQGNSA. This CDR3 is built from 16 residues. The CDR3 region has the DNA TGTGCCAGCAGCTTTGGTGCTGCGGGGGCAGGTACTGAAGCTTTCTTT. This gives the protein CASSFGAAGAGTEAFF. The full variable domain, its missing parts supplied by reference TRBV7-2 and TRBJ1-1, is GAGVSQSPSNKVTEKGKDVELRCDPISGHTALYWYRQSLGQGLEFLIYFQGNSAPDKSGLPSDRFSAERTGGSVSTLTIQRTQQEDSAVYLCASSFGAAGAGTEAFFGQGTRLTVV.

This chain joins TRBV6-7 and TRBJ1-2; D gene unclear. TRBV6-7 is treated as an ORF (open reading frame) with a function not yet certain. V gave up 0 bases and J gave up 4 bases, with 15 bases separating them. CDR3 length: 16 amino acids. The CDR3 nucleotides are TGTGCCAGCAGTTACTCGGAGCGGCAGACCTCCTATGGCTACACCTTC. This gives the protein CASSYSERQTSYGYTF.

The rearrangement joins TRBV4-1 to TRBJ1-1; 10 bases line up with TRBD1. Germline-derived CDR1 and CDR2 are MGHRA and YSYEKL. The CDR3 has 16 amino acids. With V trimmed by 5 bases and J by 4 bases, 10 bases remained unmatched. CDR3 in amino acids: CASSSRQGARGTEAFF. Here the CDR3 DNA reads TGCGCCAGCAGCTCCCGACAGGGGGCAAGGGGCACTGAAGCTTTCTTT.

The genes are TRBV30 and TRBJ1-5, with a possible D match to TRBD1 (5 bases). Germline V lookup: CDR1 GTSNPN, CDR2 SVGIG (reference sequence). The ends were cut back, 4 bases at V and 3 bases at J, with 10 bases in the middle. The length of the CDR3 is 13 residues. CDR3 residues: CAWTRGDNQPQHF. The CDR3 DNA reads TGTGCCTGGACACGGGGGGACAATCAGCCCCAGCATTTT.

The chain couples TRBV4-1 to TRBJ1-2; 9 nucleotides agree with TRBD1. CDR1 is MGHRA and CDR2 is YSYEKL in the germline V gene. This CDR3 is 14 amino acids long. Unmatched junction bases numbered 6, after V lost 4 bases and J lost 6 bases. Here the CDR3 reads CASSPGQGVHGYTF. For the CDR3, the DNA is TGCGCCAGCAGCCCGGGACAGGGTGTCCATGGCTACACCTTC.

This clone came up a few times. The chain is built from TRBV19 and TRBJ1-2; 8 positions match TRBD1. Germline V gives CDR1 LNHDA, CDR2 SQIVND (reference sequence). The CDR3 totals 14 residues. J gave up 4 bases and V 8 bases, and 9 bases lay outside the gene matches. CDR3 DNA: TGTGCCAGTTCCCAGGGGGCGCGCGGCTATGGCTACACCTTC. Translating gives CASSQGARGYGYTF.